This TCR beta chain was observed in a study of cytomegalovirus exposure and HLA in healthy donors. Study-wide results and limits: Productive rates of about 90% or about 30% were seen for most TCR beta V segments in an earlier analysis.

About this clone itself: Its cognate antigen is unknown.

Primers included in the PCR were 60 Vbeta and 13 Jbeta primers. Method: immunoSEQ multiplex PCR; TCRdb's copy keeps in-frame clones and lacks some. This sample has approximately 250,000 clones, with over 75% found just once. Trimming removed 5 bases from V and 0 bases from J; junction bases left unmatched: 7. The CDR3 runs to 17 residues. CDR1 and CDR2 (germline): KGHSY, FQNENV. Donors had nominal health at sampling but likely had unrecorded immune exposures. The sample taken for sequencing was PBMCs. This chain links TRBV16 with TRBJ1-6; TRBD1 matches 7 bases. The TCR sequence derives from a boy between 10 and 17 years old in good health and CMV-seronegative. CDR3 nucleotides: TGTGCCAGCAGCTCCGGACAGGAAACCTCCTATAATTCACCCCTCCACTTT. Translating gives CASSSGQETSYNSPLHF.